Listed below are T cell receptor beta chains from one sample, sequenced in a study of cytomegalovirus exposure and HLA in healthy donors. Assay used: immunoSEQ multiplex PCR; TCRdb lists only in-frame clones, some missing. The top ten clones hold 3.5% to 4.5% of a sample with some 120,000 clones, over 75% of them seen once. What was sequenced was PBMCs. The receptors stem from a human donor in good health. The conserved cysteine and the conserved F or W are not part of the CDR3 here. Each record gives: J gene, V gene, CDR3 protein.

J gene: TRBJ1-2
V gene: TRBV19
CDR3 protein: ASNWGAGNYGYT

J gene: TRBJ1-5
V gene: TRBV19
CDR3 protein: ASSIQGRHGQPQH

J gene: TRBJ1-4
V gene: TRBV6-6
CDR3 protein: ASRDQRTNEKLF

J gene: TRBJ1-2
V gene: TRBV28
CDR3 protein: ASSSYYGYT

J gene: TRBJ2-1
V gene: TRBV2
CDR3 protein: ASSMNTGNEQF

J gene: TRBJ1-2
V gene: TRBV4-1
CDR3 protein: ASSQARGQGITNYGYT

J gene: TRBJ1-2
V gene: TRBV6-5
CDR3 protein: ASSYSIHRGHGYT

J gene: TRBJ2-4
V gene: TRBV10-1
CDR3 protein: ASSEDNGTGRFRSKNIQY

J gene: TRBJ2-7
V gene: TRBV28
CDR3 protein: ASRLAAGGQEQY

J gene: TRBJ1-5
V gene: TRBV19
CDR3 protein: ASSIRTETNQPQH

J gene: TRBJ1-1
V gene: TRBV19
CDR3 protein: ASSSRTSGMNTEAF

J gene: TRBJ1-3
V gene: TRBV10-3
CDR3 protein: AISEPGTGRNTIY

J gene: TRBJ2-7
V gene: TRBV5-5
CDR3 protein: ASSSSGEQY

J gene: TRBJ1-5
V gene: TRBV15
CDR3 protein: ATSRGGRNQPQH

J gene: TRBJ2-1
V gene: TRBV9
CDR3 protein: ASSVVGTSGSNEQF

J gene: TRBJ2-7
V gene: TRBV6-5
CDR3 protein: ASRDSYEQY

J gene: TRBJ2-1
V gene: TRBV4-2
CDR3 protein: ASSQEPAGGYNEQF

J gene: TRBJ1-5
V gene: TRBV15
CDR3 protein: ATSGIDRGTLNQPQH

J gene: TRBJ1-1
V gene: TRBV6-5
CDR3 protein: ASSSHWTGPNTEAF

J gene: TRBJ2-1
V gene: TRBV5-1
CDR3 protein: ASRGTGTVSYNEQF

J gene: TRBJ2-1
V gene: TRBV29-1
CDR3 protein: SVGLDSYNEQF

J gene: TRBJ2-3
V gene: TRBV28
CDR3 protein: ASSTGGARGTQY

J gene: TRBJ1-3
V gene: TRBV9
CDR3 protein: ASSALREGRSGNTIY

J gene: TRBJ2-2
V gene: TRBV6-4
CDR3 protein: ASSVEVAGTGELF

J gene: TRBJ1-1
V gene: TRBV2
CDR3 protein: ASSPRGGQGRTEAF

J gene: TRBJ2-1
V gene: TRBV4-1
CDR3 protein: ASSQPFTRSGRYNEQF

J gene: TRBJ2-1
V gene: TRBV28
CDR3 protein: ASSLSLNEQF

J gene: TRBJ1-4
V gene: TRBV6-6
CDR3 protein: ASRDRLGSEKLF

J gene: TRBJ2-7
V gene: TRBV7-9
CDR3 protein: ASSLGRGAGADEQY

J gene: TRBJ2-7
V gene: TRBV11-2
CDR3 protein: ASSLDFYEQY

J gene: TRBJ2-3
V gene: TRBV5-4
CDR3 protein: ASSLVVGQGDDTQY

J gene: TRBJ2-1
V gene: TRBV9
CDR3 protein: ASSVERGAYNEQF

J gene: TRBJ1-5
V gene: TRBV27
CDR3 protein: ASSGEQGTHNQPQH

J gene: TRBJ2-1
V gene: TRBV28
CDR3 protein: ASSLPSAGENEQF

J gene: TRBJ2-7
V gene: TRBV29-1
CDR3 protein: SGTSGSPPYEQY

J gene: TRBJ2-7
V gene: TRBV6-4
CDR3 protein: ASIGPGSSYEQY

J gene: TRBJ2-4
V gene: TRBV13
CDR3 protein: ASSLVAGREAKNIQY

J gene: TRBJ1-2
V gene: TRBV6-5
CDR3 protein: ASSEGTGGYGYT

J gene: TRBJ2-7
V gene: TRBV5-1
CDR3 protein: ASSEAYEQY

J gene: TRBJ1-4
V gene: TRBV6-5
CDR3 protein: ASSYSNPAANEKLF

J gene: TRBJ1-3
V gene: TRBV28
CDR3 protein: ASSPRTGGAGNTIY

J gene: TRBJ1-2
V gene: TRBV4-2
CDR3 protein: ASSQDRTGGYT

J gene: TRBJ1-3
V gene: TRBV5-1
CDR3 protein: ASSLEIAGNTIY

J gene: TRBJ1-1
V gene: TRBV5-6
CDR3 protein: ASSFSNRGNTEAF

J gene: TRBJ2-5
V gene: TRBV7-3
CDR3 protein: ASSWGTSGRAGETQY

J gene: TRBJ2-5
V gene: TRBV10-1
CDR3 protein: AIPGGSLQETQY

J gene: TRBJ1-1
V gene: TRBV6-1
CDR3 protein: ASSEAPQRRAF

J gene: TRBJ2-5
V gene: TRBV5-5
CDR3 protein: ASSPLPDRGLKETQY

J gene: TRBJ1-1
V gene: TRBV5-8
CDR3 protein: ASSSPGQGRGTEAF

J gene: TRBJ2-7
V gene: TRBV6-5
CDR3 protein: ASSYSGVGQDYEQY

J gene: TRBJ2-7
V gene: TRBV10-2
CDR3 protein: ASSEDRDYYEQY

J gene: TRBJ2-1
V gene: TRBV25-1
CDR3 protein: ASSSTSSGSRNEQF

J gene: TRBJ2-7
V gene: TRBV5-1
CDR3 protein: ASSLTSPYEQY

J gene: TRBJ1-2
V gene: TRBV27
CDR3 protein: ASSFTAGNYGYT